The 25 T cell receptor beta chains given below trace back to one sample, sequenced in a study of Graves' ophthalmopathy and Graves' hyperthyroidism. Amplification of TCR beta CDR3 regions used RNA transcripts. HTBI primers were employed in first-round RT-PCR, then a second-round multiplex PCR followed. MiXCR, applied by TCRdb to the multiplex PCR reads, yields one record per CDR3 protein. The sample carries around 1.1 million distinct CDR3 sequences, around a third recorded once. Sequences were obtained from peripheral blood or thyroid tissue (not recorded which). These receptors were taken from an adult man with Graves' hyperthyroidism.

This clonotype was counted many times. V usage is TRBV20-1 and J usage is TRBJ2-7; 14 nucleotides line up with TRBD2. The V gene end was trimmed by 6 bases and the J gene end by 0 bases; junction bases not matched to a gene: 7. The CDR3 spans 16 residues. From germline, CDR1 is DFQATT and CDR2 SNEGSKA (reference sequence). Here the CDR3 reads CSASGTSGSVSYEQYF. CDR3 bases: TGCAGTGCAAGCGGGACTAGCGGGAGTGTCTCCTACGAGCAGTACTTC.

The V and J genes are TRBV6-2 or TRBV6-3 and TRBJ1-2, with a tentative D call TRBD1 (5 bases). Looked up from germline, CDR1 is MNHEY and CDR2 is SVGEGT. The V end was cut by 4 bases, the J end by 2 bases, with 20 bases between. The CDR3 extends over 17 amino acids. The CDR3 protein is CASSSTRSQTANYGYTF. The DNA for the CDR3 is TGTGCCAGCAGTTCAACCCGAAGCCAGACAGCGAACTATGGCTACACCTTC.

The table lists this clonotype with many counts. CDR3 DNA sequence: TGTGCCAGCAGCTTAGATATTTGGGACACCCCCGGGCATTTT. Encoded protein: CASSLDIWDTPGHF. The chain has TRBV7-2 and TRBJ1-5, with a possible D match to TRBD1 (6 bases). The germline CDR1 and CDR2 sequences are SGHTA and FQGNSA. Trimming took off 1 base at V and 15 bases at J, with 19 bases between the two ends. CDR3 size: 14 residues.

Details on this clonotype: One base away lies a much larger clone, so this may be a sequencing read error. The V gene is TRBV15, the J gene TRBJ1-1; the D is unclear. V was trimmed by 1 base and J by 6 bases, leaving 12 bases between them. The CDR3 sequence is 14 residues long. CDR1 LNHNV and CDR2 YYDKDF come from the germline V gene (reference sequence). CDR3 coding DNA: TGTGCCACCAGCAGAGGTCCGGGTATTGCTGAAGCTTTCTTT. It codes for CATSRGPGIAEAFF.

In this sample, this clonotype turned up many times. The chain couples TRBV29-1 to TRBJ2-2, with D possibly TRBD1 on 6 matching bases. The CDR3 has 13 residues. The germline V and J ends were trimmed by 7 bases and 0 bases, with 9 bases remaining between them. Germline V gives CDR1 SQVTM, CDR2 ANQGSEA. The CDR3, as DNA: TGCAGCGCGGACAGACCGAACACCGGGGAGCTGTTTTTT. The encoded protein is CSADRPNTGELFF.

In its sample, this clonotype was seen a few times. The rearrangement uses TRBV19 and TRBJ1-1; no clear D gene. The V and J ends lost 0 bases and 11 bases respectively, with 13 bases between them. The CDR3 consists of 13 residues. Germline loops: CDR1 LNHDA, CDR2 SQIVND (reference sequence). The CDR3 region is CASSIEVGNGAFF. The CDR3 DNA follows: TGTGCCAGTAGTATAGAGGTAGGCAACGGGGCTTTCTTT. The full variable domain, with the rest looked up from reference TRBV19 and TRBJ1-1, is DGGITQSPKYLFRKEGQNVTLSCEQNLNHDAMYWYRQDPGQGLRLIYYSQIVNDFQKGDIAEGYSVSREKKESFPLTVTSAQKNPTAFYLCASSIEVGNGAFFGQGTRLTVV.

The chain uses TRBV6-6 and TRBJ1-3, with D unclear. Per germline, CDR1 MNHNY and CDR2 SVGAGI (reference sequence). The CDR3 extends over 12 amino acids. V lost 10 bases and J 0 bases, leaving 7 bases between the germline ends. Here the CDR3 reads CATVFSGNTIYF. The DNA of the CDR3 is TGTGCCACCGTCTTCTCTGGAAACACCATATATTTT.

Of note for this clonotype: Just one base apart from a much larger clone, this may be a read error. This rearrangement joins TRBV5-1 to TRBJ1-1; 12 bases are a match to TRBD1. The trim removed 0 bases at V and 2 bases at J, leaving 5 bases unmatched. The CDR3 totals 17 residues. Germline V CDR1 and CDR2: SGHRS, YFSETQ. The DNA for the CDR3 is TGCGCCAGCAGCTTGGGGGGACAGGGGGCCGTAAACACTGAAGCTTTCTTT. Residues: CASSLGGQGAVNTEAFF.

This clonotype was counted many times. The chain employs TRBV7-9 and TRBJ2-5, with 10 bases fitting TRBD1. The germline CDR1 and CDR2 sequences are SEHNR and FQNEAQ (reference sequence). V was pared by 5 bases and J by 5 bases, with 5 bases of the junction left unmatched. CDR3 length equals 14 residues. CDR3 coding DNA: TGTGCCAGCAGCCGGGACAGGGGCACGGAGACCCAGTACTTC. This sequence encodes CASSRDRGTETQYF.

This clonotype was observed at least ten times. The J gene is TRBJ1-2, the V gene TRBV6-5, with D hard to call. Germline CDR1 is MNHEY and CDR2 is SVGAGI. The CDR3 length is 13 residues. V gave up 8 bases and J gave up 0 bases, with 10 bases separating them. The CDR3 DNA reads TGTGCCAGCGCCGGAGGGTCTAACTATGGCTACACCTTC. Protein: CASAGGSNYGYTF.

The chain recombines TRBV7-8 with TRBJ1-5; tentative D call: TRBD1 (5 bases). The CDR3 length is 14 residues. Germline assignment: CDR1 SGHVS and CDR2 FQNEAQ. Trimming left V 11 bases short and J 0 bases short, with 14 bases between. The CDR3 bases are TGTGCCGTGGTCCAGGACATTAGCAATCAGCCCCAGCATTTT. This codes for CAVVQDISNQPQHF. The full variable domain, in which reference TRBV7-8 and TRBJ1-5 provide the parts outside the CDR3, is GAGVSQSPRYKVAKRGQDVALRCDPISGHVSLFWYQQALGQGPEFLTYFQNEAQLDKSGLPSDRFFAERPEGSVSTLKIQRTQQEDSAVYLCAVVQDISNQPQHFGDGTRLSIL.

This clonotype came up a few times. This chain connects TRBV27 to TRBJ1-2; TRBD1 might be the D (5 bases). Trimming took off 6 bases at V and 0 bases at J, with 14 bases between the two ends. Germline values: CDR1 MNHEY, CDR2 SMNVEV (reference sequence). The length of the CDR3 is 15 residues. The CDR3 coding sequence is TGTGCCAGCAGCCTAACGGGGCAAACTAACTATGGCTACACCTTC. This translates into CASSLTGQTNYGYTF.

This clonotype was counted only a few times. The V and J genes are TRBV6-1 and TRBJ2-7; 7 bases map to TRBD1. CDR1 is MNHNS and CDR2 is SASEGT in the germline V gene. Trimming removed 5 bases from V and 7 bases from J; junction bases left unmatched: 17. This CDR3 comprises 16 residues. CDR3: CASSYRTGAYSLEQYF. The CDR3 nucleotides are TGTGCCAGCAGTTACCGAACAGGGGCTTATTCGCTTGAGCAGTACTTC.

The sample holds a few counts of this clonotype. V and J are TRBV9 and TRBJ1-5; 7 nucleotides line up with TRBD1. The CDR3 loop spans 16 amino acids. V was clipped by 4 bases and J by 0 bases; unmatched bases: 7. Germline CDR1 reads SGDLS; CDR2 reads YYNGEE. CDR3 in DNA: TGTGCCAGCAGCCAAAGGGACAGATATAGCAATCAGCCCCAGCATTTT. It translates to CASSQRDRYSNQPQHF.

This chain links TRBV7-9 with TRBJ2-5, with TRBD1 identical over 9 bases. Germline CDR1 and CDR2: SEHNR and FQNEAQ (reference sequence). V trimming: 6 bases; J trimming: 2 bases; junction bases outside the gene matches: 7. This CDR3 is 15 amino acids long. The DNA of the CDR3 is TGTGCCAGCAGGGAACTCGGACAGGGGCAAGAGACCCAGTACTTC. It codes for CASRELGQGQETQYF.

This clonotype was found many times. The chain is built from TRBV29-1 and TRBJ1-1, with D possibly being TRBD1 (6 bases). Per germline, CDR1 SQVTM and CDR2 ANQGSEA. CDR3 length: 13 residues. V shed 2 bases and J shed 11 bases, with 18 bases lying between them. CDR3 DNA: TGCAGCGTTGAAAGCCTCGGGGGGCTTGGCGCTTTCTTT. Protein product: CSVESLGGLGAFF. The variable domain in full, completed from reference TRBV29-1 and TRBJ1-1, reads SAVISQKPSRDICQRGTSLTIQCQVDSQVTMMFWYRQQPGQSLTLIATANQGSEATYESGFVIDKFPISRPNLTFSTLTVSNMSPEDSSIYLCSVESLGGLGAFFGQGTRLTVV.

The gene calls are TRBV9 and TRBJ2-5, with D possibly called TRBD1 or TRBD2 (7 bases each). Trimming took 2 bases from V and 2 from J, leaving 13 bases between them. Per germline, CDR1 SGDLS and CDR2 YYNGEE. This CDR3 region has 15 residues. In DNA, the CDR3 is TGTGCCAGCAGCGTTCAGGGGGGGAATCAAGAGACCCAGTACTTC. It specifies CASSVQGGNQETQYF. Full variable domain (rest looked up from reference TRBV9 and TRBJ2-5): DSGVTQTPKHLITATGQRVTLRCSPRSGDLSVYWYQQSLDQGLQFLIQYYNGEERAKGNILERFSAQQFPDLHSELNLSSLELGDSALYFCASSVQGGNQETQYFGPGTRLLVL.

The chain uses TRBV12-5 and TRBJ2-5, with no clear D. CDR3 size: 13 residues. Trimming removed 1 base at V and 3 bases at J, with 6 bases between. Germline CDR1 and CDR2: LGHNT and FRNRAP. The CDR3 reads CASGLDIEETQYF. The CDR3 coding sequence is TGTGCTAGTGGTTTGGACATCGAAGAGACCCAGTACTTC.

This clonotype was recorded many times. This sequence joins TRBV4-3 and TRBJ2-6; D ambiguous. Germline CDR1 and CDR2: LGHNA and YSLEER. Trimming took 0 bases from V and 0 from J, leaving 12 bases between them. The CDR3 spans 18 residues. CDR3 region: CASSQDQGRISGANVLTF. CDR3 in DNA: TGCGCCAGCAGCCAAGATCAAGGACGGATCTCTGGGGCCAACGTCCTGACTTTC.

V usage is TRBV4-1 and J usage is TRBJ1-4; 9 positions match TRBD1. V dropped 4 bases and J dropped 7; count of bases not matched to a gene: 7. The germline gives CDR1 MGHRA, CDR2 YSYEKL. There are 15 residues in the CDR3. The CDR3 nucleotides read TGCGCCAGCAGCCGAGCGACAGGGGGTGTTGAAAAACTGTTTTTT. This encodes CASSRATGGVEKLFF.

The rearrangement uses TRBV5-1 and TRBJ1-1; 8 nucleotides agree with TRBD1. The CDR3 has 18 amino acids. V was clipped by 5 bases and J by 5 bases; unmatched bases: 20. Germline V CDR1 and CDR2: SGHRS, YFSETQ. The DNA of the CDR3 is TGCGCCAGCAGATTAAACTGGAATTACCCAGGGGGCGTAACTGAAGCTTTCTTT. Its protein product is CASRLNWNYPGGVTEAFF.

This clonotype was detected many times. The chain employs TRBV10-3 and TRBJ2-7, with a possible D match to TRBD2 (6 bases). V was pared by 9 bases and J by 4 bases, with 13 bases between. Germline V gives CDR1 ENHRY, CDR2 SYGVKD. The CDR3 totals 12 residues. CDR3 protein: CAIQTGTYEQYF. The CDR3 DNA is TGTGCCATTCAGACCGGGACTTACGAGCAGTACTTC.

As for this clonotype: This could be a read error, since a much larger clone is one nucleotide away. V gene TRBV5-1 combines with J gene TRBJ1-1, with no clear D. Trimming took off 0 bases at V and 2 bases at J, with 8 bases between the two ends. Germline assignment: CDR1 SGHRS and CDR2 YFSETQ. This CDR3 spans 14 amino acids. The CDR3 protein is CASSLDQRNTEAFF. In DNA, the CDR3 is TGCGCCAGCAGCTTGGATCAACGAAACACTGAAGCTTTCTTT. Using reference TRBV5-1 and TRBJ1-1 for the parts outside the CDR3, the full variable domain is KAGVTQTPRYLIKTRGQQVTLSCSPISGHRSVSWYQQTPGQGLQFLFEYFSETQRNKGNFPGRFSGRQFSNSRSEMNVSTLELGDSALYLCASSLDQRNTEAFFGQGTRLTVV.

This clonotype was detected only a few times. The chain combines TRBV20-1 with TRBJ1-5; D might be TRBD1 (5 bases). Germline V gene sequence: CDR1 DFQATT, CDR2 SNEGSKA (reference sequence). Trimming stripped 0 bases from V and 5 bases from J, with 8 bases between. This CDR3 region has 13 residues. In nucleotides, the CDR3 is TGCAGTGCTAGAGAGGACATCGATCAGCCCCAGCATTTT. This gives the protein CSAREDIDQPQHF.

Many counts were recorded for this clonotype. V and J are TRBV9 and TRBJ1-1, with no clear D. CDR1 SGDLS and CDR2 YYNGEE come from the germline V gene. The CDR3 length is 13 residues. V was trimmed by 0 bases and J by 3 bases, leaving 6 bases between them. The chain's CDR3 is CASSVGTYTEAFF. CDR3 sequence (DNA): TGTGCCAGCAGCGTAGGCACTTACACTGAAGCTTTCTTT. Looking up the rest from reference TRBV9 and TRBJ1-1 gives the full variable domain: DSGVTQTPKHLITATGQRVTLRCSPRSGDLSVYWYQQSLDQGLQFLIQYYNGEERAKGNILERFSAQQFPDLHSELNLSSLELGDSALYFCASSVGTYTEAFFGQGTRLTVV.